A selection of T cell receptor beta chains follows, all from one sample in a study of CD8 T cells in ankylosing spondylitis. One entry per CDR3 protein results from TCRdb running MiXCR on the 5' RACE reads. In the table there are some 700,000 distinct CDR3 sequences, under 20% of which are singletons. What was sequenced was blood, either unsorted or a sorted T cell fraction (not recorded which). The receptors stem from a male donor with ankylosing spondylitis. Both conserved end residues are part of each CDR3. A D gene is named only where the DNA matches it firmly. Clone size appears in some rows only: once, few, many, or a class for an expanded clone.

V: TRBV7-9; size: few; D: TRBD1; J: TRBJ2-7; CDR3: CASSLGQGATPEQYF; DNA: TGTGCCAGCAGCCTTGGACAGGGAGCTACTCCCGAGCAGTACTTC
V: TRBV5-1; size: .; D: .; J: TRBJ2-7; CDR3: CASSLEAGETYEQYF; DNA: TGCGCCAGCAGCTTGGAAGCAGGGGAGACCTACGAGCAGTACTTC
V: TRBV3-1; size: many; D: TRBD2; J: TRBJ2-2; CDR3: CASRLIAGAAGELFF; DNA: TGTGCCAGCAGACTGATAGCGGGAGCTGCCGGGGAGCTGTTTTTT
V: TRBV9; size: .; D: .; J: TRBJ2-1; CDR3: CASTRGASDEQFF; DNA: TGTGCCAGCACCCGGGGGGCTAGCGACGAGCAGTTCTTC
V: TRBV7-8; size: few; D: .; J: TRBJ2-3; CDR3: CASSLEGGPRDTQYF; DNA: TGTGCCAGCAGCTTAGAGGGGGGCCCCCGGGATACGCAGTATTTT
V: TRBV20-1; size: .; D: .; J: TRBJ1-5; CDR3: CSAGEIFRSNQPQHF; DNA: TGCAGTGCTGGGGAAATTTTTCGTAGCAATCAGCCCCAGCATTTT
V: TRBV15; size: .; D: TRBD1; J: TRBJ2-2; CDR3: CATSRWTGVKTGELFF; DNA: TGTGCCACCAGCAGATGGACAGGGGTAAAAACCGGGGAGCTGTTTTTT
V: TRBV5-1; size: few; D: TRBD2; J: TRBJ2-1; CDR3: CPRGLAPQQEFF; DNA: TGCCCTAGAGGACTAGCGCCCCAGCAGGAGTTCTTC
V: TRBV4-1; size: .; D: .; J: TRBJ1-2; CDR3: CASSQGGASYTF; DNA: TGCGCCAGCAGCCAAGGTGGGGCTAGCTACACCTTC
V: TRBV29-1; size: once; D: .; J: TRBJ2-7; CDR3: CSVITPTWPVEQYF; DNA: TGCAGCGTTATTACCCCAACCTGGCCGGTTGAGCAGTACTTC
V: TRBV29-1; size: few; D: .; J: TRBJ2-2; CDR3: CSVAGAPGVGELFF; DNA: TGCAGCGTCGCTGGGGCCCCCGGGGTCGGGGAGCTGTTTTTT
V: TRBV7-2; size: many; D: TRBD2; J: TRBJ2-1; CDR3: CASSLTSGSLTYNEQFF; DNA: TGTGCCAGCAGCTTGACTAGCGGGTCCCTAACCTACAATGAGCAGTTCTTC
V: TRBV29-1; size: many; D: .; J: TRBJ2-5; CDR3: CSVGSSETQYF; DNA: TGCAGCGTCGGGTCTTCGGAGACCCAGTACTTC
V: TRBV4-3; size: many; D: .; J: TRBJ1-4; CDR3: CASSQEGRGWDLNEKLFF; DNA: TGCGCCAGCAGCCAAGAAGGTAGAGGATGGGATCTTAATGAAAAACTGTTTTTT
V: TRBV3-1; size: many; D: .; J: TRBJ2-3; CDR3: CASRVSSSTDTQYF; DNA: TGTGCCAGCAGGGTCTCCTCTAGCACAGATACGCAGTATTTT
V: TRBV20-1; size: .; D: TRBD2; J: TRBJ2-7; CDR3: CSARDLAGGPSYEQYF; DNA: TGCAGTGCTAGAGACCTAGCGGGGGGGCCCTCTTACGAGCAGTACTTC
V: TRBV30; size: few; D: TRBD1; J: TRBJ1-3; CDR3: CAWSVPGQSSGNTIYF; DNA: TGTGCCTGGAGTGTACCGGGACAGTCTTCCGGAAACACCATATATTTT
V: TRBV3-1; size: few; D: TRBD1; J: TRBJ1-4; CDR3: CASSQPGGRGDEKLFF; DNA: TGTGCCAGCAGCCAGCCAGGGGGGCGCGGAGATGAAAAACTGTTTTTT
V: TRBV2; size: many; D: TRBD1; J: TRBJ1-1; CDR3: CASSNRGVNTEAFF; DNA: TGTGCCAGCAGTAACAGGGGGGTGAACACTGAAGCTTTCTTT
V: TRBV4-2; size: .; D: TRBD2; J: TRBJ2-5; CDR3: CASSQPWGGRETQYF; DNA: TGTGCCAGCAGCCAACCCTGGGGGGGACGGGAGACCCAGTACTTC
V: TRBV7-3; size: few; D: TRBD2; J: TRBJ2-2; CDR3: CASSSGTSGRALFF; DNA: TGTGCCAGCAGCTCGGGGACTAGCGGGAGGGCCCTGTTTTTT
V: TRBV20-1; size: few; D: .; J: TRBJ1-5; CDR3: CSAREGAPTRNQPQHF; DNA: TGCAGTGCTAGAGAAGGGGCACCCACCAGGAATCAGCCCCAGCATTTT
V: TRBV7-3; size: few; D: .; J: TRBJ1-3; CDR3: CASSSETGNTIYF; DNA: TGTGCCAGCAGCTCCGAAACTGGAAACACCATATATTTT
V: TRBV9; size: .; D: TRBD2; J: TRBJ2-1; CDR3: CASSAGLVVDEQFF; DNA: TGTGCCAGCAGCGCAGGACTAGTTGTCGATGAGCAGTTCTTC
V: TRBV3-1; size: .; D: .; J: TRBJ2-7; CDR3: CASSHQHYEQYF; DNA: TGTGCCAGCAGCCACCAACACTACGAGCAGTACTTC
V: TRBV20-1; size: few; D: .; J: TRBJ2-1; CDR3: CSARVPRAIAHNEQFF; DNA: TGCAGTGCTAGAGTTCCCCGGGCGATAGCGCACAATGAGCAGTTCTTC
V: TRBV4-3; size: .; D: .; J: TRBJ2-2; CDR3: CASSQIPGLTGELFF; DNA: TGCGCCAGCAGCCAAATACCGGGACTGACAGGGGAGCTGTTTTTT
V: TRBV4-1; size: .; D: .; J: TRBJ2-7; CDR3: CASSQALGQSSYEQYF; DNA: TGCGCCAGCAGCCAAGCTTTAGGACAGAGCTCCTACGAGCAGTACTTC
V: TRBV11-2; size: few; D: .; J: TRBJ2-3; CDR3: CASSYDTDTQYF; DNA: TGTGCCAGCAGCTACGACACAGATACGCAGTATTTT
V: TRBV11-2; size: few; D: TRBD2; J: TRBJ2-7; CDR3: CASSLFLGTSGGRPTYEQYF; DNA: TGTGCCAGCAGCCTCTTCCTCGGGACTAGCGGGGGGCGTCCCACCTACGAGCAGTACTTC
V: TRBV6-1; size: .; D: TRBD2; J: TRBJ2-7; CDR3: CASRQASGSYEQYF; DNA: TGTGCCAGCAGGCAAGCTAGCGGATCCTACGAGCAGTACTTC
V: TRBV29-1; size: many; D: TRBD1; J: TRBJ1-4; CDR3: CSVGGTGPQKLFF; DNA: TGCAGCGTGGGGGGGACAGGACCTCAAAAACTGTTTTTT
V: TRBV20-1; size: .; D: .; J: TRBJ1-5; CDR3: CSARTPWGDGGNQPQHF; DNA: TGCAGTGCTAGAACCCCATGGGGGGATGGGGGCAATCAGCCCCAGCATTTT
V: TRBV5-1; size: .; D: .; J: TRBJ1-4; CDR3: CASSLGEVGEKLFF; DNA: TGCGCCAGCAGCTTGGGGGAAGTCGGCGAAAAACTGTTTTTT
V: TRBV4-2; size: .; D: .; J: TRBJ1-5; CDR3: CASSQVEVNQPQHF; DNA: TGTGCCAGCAGCCAAGTCGAGGTAAATCAGCCCCAGCATTTT
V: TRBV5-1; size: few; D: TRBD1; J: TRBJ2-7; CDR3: CASSTGTGYEQYF; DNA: TGCGCCAGCAGCACAGGGACAGGCTACGAGCAGTACTTC
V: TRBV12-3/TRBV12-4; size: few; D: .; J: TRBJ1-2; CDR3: CASRSGRGYYTF; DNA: TGTGCCAGCAGGTCTGGGAGGGGCTATTACACCTTC
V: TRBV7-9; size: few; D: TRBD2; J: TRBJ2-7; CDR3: CASSSPTSGNSYEQYF; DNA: TGTGCCAGCAGCTCCCCGACTAGCGGAAACTCCTACGAGCAGTACTTC
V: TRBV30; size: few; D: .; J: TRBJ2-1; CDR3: CAWNLVFGGSNEQFF; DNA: TGTGCCTGGAACCTCGTTTTCGGGGGTTCAAATGAGCAGTTCTTC
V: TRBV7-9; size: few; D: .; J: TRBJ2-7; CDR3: CASSSPGTPYEQYF; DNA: TGTGCCAGCAGCTCGCCCGGGACCCCCTACGAGCAGTACTTC
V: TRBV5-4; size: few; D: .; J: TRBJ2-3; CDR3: CASSSISVSTDTQYF; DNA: TGTGCCAGCAGCTCCATTAGCGTTAGCACAGATACGCAGTATTTT
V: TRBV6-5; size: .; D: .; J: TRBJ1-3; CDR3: CASSYLPYSGNTIYF; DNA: TGTGCCAGCAGTTACCTGCCCTACTCTGGAAACACCATATATTTT
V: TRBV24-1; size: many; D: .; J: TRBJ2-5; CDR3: CATSDPSRVGETQYF; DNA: TGTGCCACCAGTGACCCTAGCAGGGTTGGTGAGACCCAGTACTTC
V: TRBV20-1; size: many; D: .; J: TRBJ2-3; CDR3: CSAYRGTDTQYF; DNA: TGCAGTGCTTACCGGGGTACAGATACGCAGTATTTT
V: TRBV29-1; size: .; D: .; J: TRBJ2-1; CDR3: CSVVAGNEQFF; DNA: TGCAGCGTTGTTGCAGGGAATGAGCAGTTCTTC
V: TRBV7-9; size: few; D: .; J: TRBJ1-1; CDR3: CASSSSAGENTEAFF; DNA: TGTGCCAGCAGCTCCTCAGCAGGTGAGAACACTGAAGCTTTCTTT
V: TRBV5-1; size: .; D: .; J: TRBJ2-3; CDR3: CASGPSASTDTQYF; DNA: TGCGCCAGCGGCCCTAGCGCCAGCACAGATACGCAGTATTTT
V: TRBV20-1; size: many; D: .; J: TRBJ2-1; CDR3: CSARGSGYNEQFF; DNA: TGCAGTGCTAGAGGCAGTGGATACAATGAGCAGTTCTTC